Each of the 14 T cell receptor beta chains below was sequenced from the same sample in a study of shared clonotypes between healthy human individuals. Repertoires were generated with immunoSEQ multiplex PCR, while TCRdb's copy carries only in-frame clones and drops some. Among around 440,000 clones listed, roughly four fifths were seen once. The specimen was PBMCs. These receptors originate from a woman in her thirties or forties in good health. Some clones in this sample may be carry-over from other donors' samples.

The chain employs TRBV5-8 and TRBJ2-7; 9 bases are a match to TRBD1. The length of the CDR3 is 15 residues. In germline, CDR1 is SGHTS, CDR2 YDEGEE. V was pared by 5 bases and J by 2 bases, with 8 bases of the junction left unmatched. The CDR3 region has the DNA TGTGCCAGCAGTTTTCCGGGACAGGGAGCCTACGAGCAGTACTTC. This codes for CASSFPGQGAYEQYF. The variable domain in full, completed from reference TRBV5-8 and TRBJ2-7, reads EAGVTQSPTHLIKTRGQQATLRCSPISGHTSVYWYQQALGLGLQFLLWYDEGEERNRGNFPPRFSGRQFPNYSSELNVNALELEDSALYLCASSFPGQGAYEQYFGPGTRLTVT.

This chain links TRBV11-2 with TRBJ1-5; D is unclear. Germline values: CDR1 SGHAT, CDR2 FQNNGV. The length of the CDR3 is 15 residues. V lost 1 base to trimming and J lost 6 bases, with 13 bases between them. This CDR3 is CASSLGAPGGQPQHF. DNA of the CDR3: TGTGCCAGCAGCTTAGGGGCCCCGGGCGGTCAGCCCCAGCATTTT.

The sample holds a few counts of this clone. The chain carries TRBV7-2 and TRBJ2-3, with D maybe TRBD2 (5 bases). The CDR3 runs to 14 residues. Trimming left V 4 bases short and J 2 bases short, with 10 bases between. Germline V CDR1 and CDR2: SGHTA, FQGNSA. The CDR3 region is CASSSGLSTDTQYF. CDR3 DNA sequence: TGTGCCAGCAGCTCCGGACTCTCCACAGATACGCAGTATTTT.

This clone was seen once. The chain joins TRBV7-2 to TRBJ2-5; D is ambiguous. The V gene's germline CDR1 is SGHTA and CDR2 FQGNSA. V shed 2 bases and J shed 0 bases, with 16 bases lying between them. There are 17 residues in the CDR3. CDR3 sequence (DNA): TGTGCCAGCAGCTTAAGGATCACGACTGGCAACCAAGAGACCCAGTACTTC. Translated: CASSLRITTGNQETQYF.

The chain has TRBV30 and TRBJ2-5, with D perhaps matching TRBD1 or TRBD2 (5 bases each). The length of the CDR3 is 14 residues. Germline V gives CDR1 GTSNPN, CDR2 SVGIG (reference sequence). V was pared by 0 bases and J by 5 bases, with 13 bases between. The CDR3 DNA is TGTGCCTGGAGTGTACTTGGGGGTGTGGAGACCCAGTACTTC. Protein product: CAWSVLGGVETQYF.

The chain couples TRBV7-9 to TRBJ2-5, with D unclear. The CDR3 consists of 15 residues. Germline V CDR1 and CDR2: SEHNR, FQNEAQ (reference sequence). The V and J ends lost 5 bases and 0 bases respectively, with 13 bases between them. The CDR3 sequence: CASSPPIGYQETQYF. For the CDR3, the DNA is TGTGCCAGCAGCCCTCCGATAGGATACCAAGAGACCCAGTACTTC.

The chain couples TRBV7-8 to TRBJ1-2; tentative D call: TRBD1 (5 bases). This CDR3 is 14 amino acids long. V lost 3 bases and J lost 6, with 14 bases in between. CDR1 and CDR2 (germline): SGHVS, FQNEAQ. The CDR3 here is CASSLSGAINGYTF. Here the CDR3 DNA reads TGTGCCAGCAGCTTGTCCGGGGCTATCAATGGCTACACCTTC.

Worth noting for this clone: A far larger clone is a single base away, which makes a read error likely. Within the sample, other DNA sequences also encode this same CDR3. The chain couples TRBV7-9 to TRBJ1-2; D is unresolved. Germline assignment: CDR1 SEHNR and CDR2 FQNEAQ (reference sequence). The CDR3 totals 17 residues. Trimming took 9 bases from V and 0 from J, leaving 23 bases between them. CDR3: CASSVPRRTEPNYGYTF. DNA of the CDR3: TGTGCCAGTAGCGTACCCAGGAGAACCGAGCCTAACTATGGCTACACCTTC.

Regarding this clone: A far larger clone is a single base away, which makes a read error likely. The chain has TRBV29-1 and TRBJ2-7, with 10 bases that match TRBD1. Germline values: CDR1 SQVTM, CDR2 ANQGSEA. The CDR3 contains 11 residues. DNA for the CDR3: TGCAGCGTGGACAGGGGGTCCGAGCAGTGCTTC. It specifies CSVDRGSEQCF.

The chain joins TRBV11-3 to TRBJ2-7; either TRBD1 or TRBD2 may fit D (5 bases each). The V and J ends lost 1 base and 1 base respectively, with 11 bases between them. CDR3 length: 15 amino acids. From germline, CDR1 is SGHNT and CDR2 YENEEA. CDR3 protein: CASSLGGGTSYEQYF. The CDR3 bases are TGTGCCAGCAGCTTAGGTGGGGGAACTTCCTACGAGCAGTACTTC.

This clone was seen ten or more times. The gene calls are TRBV5-5 and TRBJ2-5; TRBD2 aligns across 8 bases. The trim removed 4 bases at V and 3 bases at J, leaving 11 bases unmatched. Germline CDR1 is SGHKS and CDR2 is YYEKEE (reference sequence). This CDR3 contains 16 residues. CDR3 coding DNA: TGTGCCAGCAGCGGCATTCCCGGGGGGGTCAAAGAGACCCAGTACTTC. This gives the protein CASSGIPGGVKETQYF.

The table lists this clone with a few counts. Other DNA sequences in this sample translate to the same CDR3. The chain couples TRBV4-2 to TRBJ2-1, with D unresolved. The V end lost 0 bases, the J end lost 10 bases, and 7 bases lay between the germline ends. This CDR3 has 12 amino acids. Germline loops: CDR1 LGHNA, CDR2 YNFKEQ. The CDR3 sequence is CASSQDSLEQFF. The CDR3 DNA sequence: TGTGCCAGCAGCCAAGATTCCCTGGAGCAGTTCTTC.

This clone was seen a single time. The CDR3 region is CASSTRASGFRVRELFF. CDR3 bases: TGTGCCAGTTCCACCAGGGCTAGCGGGTTTCGAGTCCGGGAGCTGTTTTTT. This chain joins TRBV19 and TRBJ2-2; TRBD2 matches 8 bases. Trimming cost V 8 bases and J 9 bases; bases outside gene matches: 20. Germline CDR1 and CDR2: LNHDA and SQIVND (reference sequence). The CDR3 consists of 17 residues.

The CDR3 reads CASSLGTGQREAEQYF. As DNA, the CDR3 is TGTGCCAGCAGCTTAGGAACCGGTCAGCGGGAGGCCGAGCAGTACTTC. The chain recombines TRBV7-2 with TRBJ2-7; 9 nucleotides agree with TRBD2. CDR1 is SGHTA and CDR2 is FQGNSA in the germline V gene. CDR3 length equals 16 residues. V lost 1 base to trimming and J lost 6 bases; unmatched junction nucleotides: 10. Full variable domain (rest looked up from reference TRBV7-2 and TRBJ2-7): GAGVSQSPSNKVTEKGKDVELRCDPISGHTALYWYRQSLGQGLEFLIYFQGNSAPDKSGLPSDRFSAERTGGSVSTLTIQRTQQEDSAVYLCASSLGTGQREAEQYFGPGTRLTVT.